The subject of this entry is one T cell receptor (beta chain). Its antigen is currently unknown. At one boundary the junction diverges from the germline segment, which might be a read error. The data belong to a study of identical twins. Looked up from germline, CDR1 is ENHRY and CDR2 is SYGVKD. The CDR3 has 12 residues. Study-wide findings and caveats: Instead of following the same donors, the conclusions were based on cross-sectional statistical analysis. Whereas memory repertoires showed no such difference, abundant cord blood beta clonotypes carried fewer insertions.

TCRdb ran MiXCR on the 5' RACE reads and lists one entry per CDR3 protein. Among some 790,000 distinct CDR3 sequences listed, over 15% were seen once. The same data also contributed to another study, on T cells expressing NK-cell markers. That work adds: The use of an anti-gamma-delta TCR antibody, which was added in several experiments, restricted sorting to T cells expressing alpha-beta TCR. Over 5 donors carried dominant NKG2C+ clonotypes that made up about 1.0-8% of their CD8+ T cells.

The chain couples TRBV10-3 to TRBJ1-1; D might be TRBD1 (5 bases). This clonotype originated in a woman between 18 and 29 years old in good health. Sequencing was carried out using PBMCs. In nucleotides, the CDR3 is TGTGTCATCGCGGGGGTTGGGGGTGCAGCTTTCTTT. Residues: CVIAGVGGAAFF.